The 27 T cell receptor beta chains below all came from one sample that was sequenced in a study of CD8+ T cells in alopecia areata. RNA was isolated and reverse transcribed to cDNA, the sequencing template. Repertoires were generated with immunoSEQ multiplex PCR, while TCRdb's copy carries only in-frame clones and drops some. The data contain hundreds of thousands of clones, about 68% of them seen just once; the ten biggest clones take up 1% to 1.5%. Material: CD4+ T cells sorted from blood, obtained at week 0. The receptors here all came from a human donor with alopecia areata.

The chain links TRBV29-1 to TRBJ2-1; TRBD1 matches at 9 bases. In germline, CDR1 is SQVTM, CDR2 ANQGSEA. V shed 6 bases, J shed 7 bases, and the junction held 10 bases outside the gene matches. The length of the CDR3 is 14 residues. The CDR3 coding sequence is TGCAGCGTGCAGGACAGGGGACTTAAGAATGAGCAGTTCTTC. This translates into CSVQDRGLKNEQFF.

The V call is TRBV29-1, the J call TRBJ2-1, with a tentative D call TRBD2 (7 bases). The CDR3 spans 15 residues. V was shortened by 2 bases and J by 7 bases, with 18 bases between the two germline ends. The germline V gene encodes CDR1 SQVTM and CDR2 ANQGSEA. The CDR3 DNA follows: TGCAGCGTTGAACTTTGGGCGGGGGCGCTGAATGAGCAGTTCTTC. It is translated as CSVELWAGALNEQFF.

A few counts support this clone. This same CDR3 is encoded by further DNA sequences in the sample. The CDR3 DNA is TGCAGCGTTAGGGATTCCGGGGAGCTGTTTTTT. Translating it yields CSVRDSGELFF. The chain uses TRBV29-1 and TRBJ2-2, with D hard to call. In germline, CDR1 is SQVTM, CDR2 ANQGSEA. The CDR3 is made up of 11 amino acids. The V end lost 5 bases, the J end lost 6 bases, and 7 bases lay between the germline ends.

The V and J genes are TRBV29-1 and TRBJ1-1; D possibly corresponds to TRBD1 (6 bases). CDR3 length equals 13 residues. Germline V gene sequence: CDR1 SQVTM, CDR2 ANQGSEA. Trimming left V 6 bases short and J 0 bases short, with 11 bases between. CDR3 in DNA: TGCAGCGTATACAGGGTCATGAACACTGAAGCTTTCTTT. As protein: CSVYRVMNTEAFF.

The chain carries TRBV29-1 and TRBJ2-3; 8 nucleotides line up with TRBD1. The J segment lost 2 bases and the V segment lost 7 bases, leaving 5 bases of the junction unmatched. This CDR3 contains 13 residues. Germline values: CDR1 SQVTM, CDR2 ANQGSEA. CDR3 sequence (DNA): TGCAGCGCGGACAGGGACTCCACAGATACGCAGTATTTT. It codes for CSADRDSTDTQYF.

The rearrangement uses TRBV11-2 and TRBJ2-1; 7 bases match TRBD2. In germline, CDR1 is SGHAT, CDR2 FQNNGV. The length of the CDR3 is 17 residues. Losses at the gene ends were 1 base for V and 1 base for J; bases not matched to a gene: 7. In nucleotides, the CDR3 is TGTGCCAGCAGCTTAGTAGTCGCTAGCGGATCCTACAATGAGCAGTTCTTC. Translating gives CASSLVVASGSYNEQFF.

This clone was recorded once. This chain joins TRBV5-6 and TRBJ2-3, with D possibly being TRBD1 or TRBD2 (5 bases each). The V end lost 6 bases, the J end lost 4 bases, and 15 bases lay between the germline ends. CDR3 size: 14 residues. Per the germline V gene, CDR1 is SGHDT and CDR2 is YYEEEE. CDR3 sequence (DNA): TGTGCCAGCAACTCTGAGGGGTATGCAGATACGCAGTATTTT. Protein sequence: CASNSEGYADTQYF.

This clone occurred once. The rearrangement joins TRBV7-9 to TRBJ1-1; the match to TRBD1 covers 12 bases. This CDR3 comprises 16 residues. CDR1 and CDR2 from the germline V gene are SEHNR and FQNEAQ (reference sequence). Losses at the gene ends were 6 bases for V and 4 bases for J; bases not matched to a gene: 9. The CDR3 loop reads CASSPGTGGSGTEAFF. The CDR3 bases are TGTGCCAGCAGTCCCGGGACAGGGGGCTCGGGCACTGAAGCTTTCTTT.

A note on this clone: Its ends do not fully match the called genes, so a read error is possible. The chain employs TRBV13 and TRBJ2-7, with 9 bases identical to TRBD1. CDR1 PRHDT and CDR2 FYEKMQ come from the germline V gene (reference sequence). This CDR3 region has 14 residues. The CDR3 loop reads CASSFGGQGYKQYF. In DNA form, the CDR3 reads TGTGCCAGCAGCTTTGGGGGACAGGGCTACAAGCAGTACTTC.

This clone was counted a single time. This sample includes further DNA sequences coding for the same CDR3. V gene TRBV14 combines with J gene TRBJ1-1; D unclear. The CDR3 has 13 residues. Germline V gene lookup returns CDR1 SGHDN and CDR2 FVKESK. V was trimmed by 1 base and J by 2 bases, leaving 5 bases between them. The CDR3: CASSQGRNTEAFF. DNA of the CDR3: TGTGCCAGCAGCCAAGGCCGAAACACTGAAGCTTTCTTT.

V usage is TRBV27 and J usage is TRBJ1-6; D not certain. The CDR3 covers 13 residues. V was cut by 2 bases and J by 5 bases, with 4 bases left in between. CDR1 is MNHEY, CDR2 SMNVEV, per germline (reference sequence). The CDR3 DNA follows: TGTGCCAGCAGTTTAGCAGATAATTCACCCCTCCACTTT. It specifies CASSLADNSPLHF.

This clone was recorded a few times. J is TRBJ2-5 and V is TRBV7-2, with unresolved D. CDR1 and CDR2 from the germline V gene are SGHTA and FQGNSA. The CDR3 spans 11 residues. Trimming removed 5 bases from V and 2 bases from J, with 3 bases in between. This CDR3 is CASSQQETQYF. The CDR3 region has the DNA TGTGCCAGCAGCCAGCAAGAGACCCAGTACTTC.

The gene calls are TRBV30 and TRBJ2-5; TRBD2 matches 8 bases. The CDR3 contains 13 residues. Germline V gene sequence: CDR1 GTSNPN, CDR2 SVGIG (reference sequence). J gave up 5 bases and V 4 bases, and 6 bases lay outside the gene matches. This CDR3 is CAWMAGGEETQYF. CDR3 coding DNA: TGTGCCTGGATGGCCGGGGGGGAGGAGACCCAGTACTTC.

The chain employs TRBV29-1 and TRBJ2-5, with D perhaps being TRBD1 or TRBD2 (5 bases each). V was shortened by 7 bases and J by 5 bases, with 17 bases between the two germline ends. Germline CDR1 reads SQVTM; CDR2 reads ANQGSEA. The CDR3 covers 13 residues. CDR3 bases: TGCAGCGCCGGGGCGCAGGGCGGCGAGACCCAGTACTTC. As protein: CSAGAQGGETQYF.

This sequence joins TRBV7-9 and TRBJ2-3; 7 nucleotides match TRBD2. Germline assignment: CDR1 SEHNR and CDR2 FQNEAQ (reference sequence). This CDR3 is 15 amino acids long. Trimming removed 1 base from V and 3 bases from J; junction bases left unmatched: 4. The DNA for the CDR3 is TGTGCCAGCAGCTTAGGTGGCGGGGGAACAGATACGCAGTATTTT. It is translated as CASSLGGGGTDTQYF. The whole variable domain, filled in from reference TRBV7-9 and TRBJ2-3, reads DTGVSQNPRHKITKRGQNVTFRCDPISEHNRLYWYRQTLGQGPEFLTYFQNEAQLEKSRLLSDRFSAERPKGSFSTLEIQRTEQGDSAMYLCASSLGGGGTDTQYFGPGTRLTVL.

This rearrangement joins TRBV29-1 to TRBJ2-4; D remains unclear. The CDR3 totals 14 residues. Deletions cut 7 bases from V and 0 bases from J, with 13 bases between. From germline, CDR1 is SQVTM and CDR2 ANQGSEA. The CDR3 DNA follows: TGCAGCGCTGGGTCATCCCAAGCCAAAAACATTCAGTACTTC. Protein: CSAGSSQAKNIQYF.

This clone was detected once. Written as DNA, the CDR3 is TGCGCCAGCGCCGGACAGGGGGCTTACAATGAGCAGTTCTTC. Protein: CASAGQGAYNEQFF. V and J are TRBV10-2 and TRBJ2-1; 11 bases agree with TRBD1. Germline V gives CDR1 WSHSY, CDR2 SAAADI. The V segment lost 8 bases and the J segment 4 bases; nucleotides outside the gene matches: 4. This CDR3 has 14 amino acids.

The V and J genes are TRBV6-5 and TRBJ1-5; TRBD1 matches 10 bases. The CDR3 extends over 15 amino acids. CDR1 is MNHEY, CDR2 SVGAGI, per germline. J was trimmed by 2 bases and V by 6 bases; bases with no gene match: 4. The CDR3 is CASSPGTGGNQPQHF. The DNA of the CDR3 is TGTGCCAGCAGCCCTGGGACAGGGGGCAATCAGCCCCAGCATTTT.

The chain joins TRBV29-1 to TRBJ1-1; unclear D gene. The CDR3 totals 14 residues. Trimming shortened V by 5 bases and J by 6 bases, and 19 bases separated the two germline ends. Germline loops: CDR1 SQVTM, CDR2 ANQGSEA. CDR3 loop: CSVTEGSRRAEAFF. The CDR3 coding sequence is TGCAGCGTTACAGAAGGCTCCAGACGGGCTGAAGCTTTCTTT.

This clone was detected a few times. The chain uses TRBV5-1 and TRBJ2-7; D could derive from TRBD1 or TRBD2 (5 bases each). Per the germline V gene, CDR1 is SGHRS and CDR2 is YFSETQ. Trimming took off 4 bases at V and 5 bases at J, with 13 bases between the two ends. The CDR3 has 13 amino acids. The CDR3 DNA reads as TGCGCCAGCAGCCGGGACGGAGCTAACGAGCAGTACTTC. This encodes CASSRDGANEQYF.

This clone came up once. The chain uses TRBV27 and TRBJ2-3; D gene ambiguous. V was cut by 3 bases and J by 1 base, with 8 bases left in between. CDR1 is MNHEY and CDR2 is SMNVEV in the germline V gene (reference sequence). CDR3 length: 14 amino acids. CDR3 sequence reads: CASSFLARTDTQYF. As DNA, the CDR3 is TGTGCCAGCAGTTTTCTGGCCCGCACAGATACGCAGTATTTT.

This chain links TRBV30 with TRBJ1-5; D perhaps matches TRBD1 (5 bases). CDR1 GTSNPN and CDR2 SVGIG come from the germline V gene (reference sequence). The CDR3 totals 15 residues. V was clipped by 0 bases and J by 2 bases, with 11 bases between them. This chain's CDR3 is CAWSVLGVGNQPQHF. CDR3 DNA: TGTGCCTGGAGTGTACTGGGGGTCGGCAATCAGCCCCAGCATTTT.

This chain connects TRBV4-2 to TRBJ2-7, with 8 positions matching TRBD2. This CDR3 contains 16 residues. Germline loops: CDR1 LGHNA, CDR2 YNFKEQ. Trimming removed 4 bases from V and 2 bases from J; junction bases left unmatched: 10. Written as DNA, the CDR3 is TGTGCCAGCAGCCCCCGGGCGCGGGGGGCTACCTACGAGCAGTACTTC. Encoded protein: CASSPRARGATYEQYF.

The chain couples TRBV5-1 to TRBJ2-3; D not resolved. The CDR3 spans 13 residues. CDR1 is SGHRS and CDR2 is YFSETQ in the germline V gene. V dropped 4 bases and J dropped 2 bases, with 8 bases sitting between them. The CDR3 is CASSHRITDTQYF. In DNA, the CDR3 is TGCGCCAGCAGCCACAGAATCACAGATACGCAGTATTTT.

This clone has only a few counts. The V call is TRBV4-2, the J call TRBJ1-2; TRBD1 might be the D (6 bases). The V gene's germline CDR1 is LGHNA and CDR2 YNFKEQ. The CDR3 loop spans 11 amino acids. Trimming took 4 bases from V and 8 from J, leaving 8 bases between them. The chain's CDR3 is CASSRRGGYTF. The CDR3 coding sequence is TGTGCCAGCAGCCGAAGGGGGGGCTACACCTTC.

This chain links TRBV4-2 with TRBJ2-2; unclear D gene. This CDR3 contains 16 residues. Germline-derived CDR1 and CDR2 are LGHNA and YNFKEQ. V gave up 1 base and J gave up 1 base, with 10 bases separating them. CDR3 protein: CASSQASLGNTGELFF. The CDR3 nucleotides are TGTGCCAGCAGCCAAGCCTCCCTAGGGAACACCGGGGAGCTGTTTTTT.

The rearrangement links TRBV30 to TRBJ2-6; no reliable D call. Germline CDR1 is GTSNPN and CDR2 is SVGIG (reference sequence). Between the trimmed V and J ends, which lost 0 bases and 0 bases, there was a span of 12 bases. The CDR3 has 17 amino acids. CDR3 DNA: TGTGCCTGGAGTGTATACCGGCGGAGCTCTGGGGCCAACGTCCTGACTTTC. Its translation is CAWSVYRRSSGANVLTF.